The T cell receptor (beta chain) under discussion was sequenced for a study of T cells in tuberculosis. Broader study findings: Active tuberculosis TCR-alpha repertoires lay closer to GMM-specific TCRs than IGRA-negative controls, suggesting clonal expansion.

Tuberculin skin test and IGRA determined adolescents' latent tuberculosis status at entry. Data came from immunoSEQ multiplex PCR; TCRdb stores just in-frame clones and leaves some out. The sample has roughly 41,000 clones, 90% to 95% seen once. A note on this clone: Its antigen is unidentified.

Germline-derived CDR1 and CDR2 are MNHEY and SMNVEV (reference sequence). The CDR3 loop spans 13 amino acids. The J segment lost 6 bases and the V segment lost 7 bases, leaving 6 bases of the junction unmatched. The sequencing sample was made of PBMCs. This clonotype originated in a donor aged 10 to 29 with latent tuberculosis or without tuberculosis infection. Some clones in this sample may be carry-over from other donors' samples. The chain links TRBV27 to TRBJ2-1; TRBD1 aligns across 7 bases. This chain's CDR3 is CASKTRQGNEQFF. The CDR3 DNA reads TGTGCCAGCAAAACCCGACAGGGCAATGAGCAGTTCTTC.